Below, 10 T cell receptor beta chains from the same sample are listed, as sequenced in a study of radiation and T cells in renal cell carcinoma. Data came from immunoSEQ multiplex PCR; TCRdb stores just in-frame clones and leaves some out. Among 130,000 to 150,000 clones listed, 88% were seen once. The time point is: baseline pretreatment blood. Treatment defined: 15 Gy SBRT to primary tumor, nephrectomy 4 weeks later. Source: blood, taken from a patient whose treatment included radiotherapy and nephrectomy. The receptors come from a woman between 70 and 85 years old with renal cell carcinoma.

DNA of the CDR3: TGTGCCAGCAGGTCGGGGCATCTAGCCAAAAACATTCAGTACTTC. It yields the protein CASRSGHLAKNIQYF. The chain has TRBV6-1 and TRBJ2-4; D may match TRBD1 or TRBD2 (5 bases each). V lost 6 bases and J lost 0, with 12 bases in between. The CDR3 covers 15 residues. Germline V lookup: CDR1 MNHNS, CDR2 SASEGT.

This chain links TRBV5-1 with TRBJ2-2; possibly TRBD2 for D (5 bases). CDR1 is SGHRS, CDR2 YFSETQ, per germline. Trimming cost V 0 bases and J 3 bases, with 9 bases left between them. This CDR3 spans 15 amino acids. CDR3 amino acids: CASSLAGIHTGELFF. In DNA form, the CDR3 reads TGCGCCAGCAGCTTGGCGGGGATCCACACCGGGGAGCTGTTTTTT.

V is TRBV11-3 and J is TRBJ1-6; unclear D gene. Germline-derived CDR1 and CDR2 are SGHNT and YENEEA. Trimming pared 8 bases from V and 7 bases from J, leaving 9 bases between. This CDR3 contains 12 residues. The CDR3 region has the DNA TGTGCCAGCGGAGCGGGAAATTCACCCCTCCACTTT. It is translated as CASGAGNSPLHF. Drawing the rest from reference TRBV11-3 and TRBJ1-6, the complete variable domain is EAGVVQSPRYKIIEKKQPVAFWCNPISGHNTLYWYLQNLGQGPELLIRYENEEAVDDSQLPKDRFSAERLKGVDSTLKIQPAELGDSAVYLCASGAGNSPLHFGNGTRLTVT.

This sequence joins TRBV19 and TRBJ2-5, with 8 bases matching TRBD2. Germline CDR1 is LNHDA and CDR2 is SQIVND (reference sequence). This CDR3 contains 14 residues. V shed 7 bases, J shed 2 bases, and the junction held 6 bases outside the gene matches. CDR3 residues: CASKESGGQETQYF. The DNA for the CDR3 is TGTGCCAGTAAAGAGTCGGGGGGGCAAGAGACCCAGTACTTC.

The CDR3 bases are TGTGCCAGCAGATTAAGGGACCTTAATGAAAAACTGTTTTTT. This codes for CASRLRDLNEKLFF. V gene TRBV11-2 combines with J gene TRBJ1-4, with D maybe TRBD1 (5 bases). V lost 6 bases to trimming and J lost 4 bases, with 12 bases between them. Germline V CDR1 and CDR2: SGHAT, FQNNGV. This CDR3 comprises 14 residues.

This rearrangement joins TRBV5-1 to TRBJ2-7; 9 positions agree with TRBD1. Per the germline V gene, CDR1 is SGHRS and CDR2 is YFSETQ. The length of the CDR3 is 17 residues. V lost 2 bases and J lost 2; bases outside the gene matches: 11. CDR3 in amino acids: CASSLGPWGQGPYEQYF. As DNA, the CDR3 is TGCGCCAGCAGCTTAGGCCCCTGGGGACAGGGACCCTACGAGCAGTACTTC.

The sample holds one count of this clone. The rearrangement joins TRBV7-3 to TRBJ2-1; tentatively, D is TRBD1 or TRBD2 (6 bases each). Trimming shortened V by 8 bases and J by 7 bases, and 15 bases separated the two germline ends. There are 13 residues in the CDR3. In germline, CDR1 is SGHTA, CDR2 FQGTGA. The CDR3 sequence: CASGTSGGNEQFF. CDR3 DNA: TGTGCCAGCGGGACATCCGGAGGGAATGAGCAGTTCTTC.

The V gene is TRBV13, the J gene TRBJ2-1, with 8 bases aligning to TRBD1. This CDR3 is 15 amino acids long. Germline loops: CDR1 PRHDT, CDR2 FYEKMQ (reference sequence). V lost 2 bases to trimming and J lost 4 bases; unmatched junction nucleotides: 4. CDR3 amino acids: CASSLTQGGYNEQFF. The CDR3 DNA follows: TGTGCCAGCAGCTTAACACAGGGGGGATACAATGAGCAGTTCTTC.

In DNA, the CDR3 is TGTGCCAGCAGTCCGGGACGGATGGGTTATGGCTACACCTTC. Protein sequence: CASSPGRMGYGYTF. The chain uses TRBV27 and TRBJ1-2; possible D gene TRBD1, 5 bases. The CDR3 is 14 amino acids. The V and J ends lost 5 bases and 5 bases respectively, with 15 bases between them. Germline CDR1 MNHEY, CDR2 SMNVEV (reference sequence).

Written as DNA, the CDR3 is TGTGCCTGCCAGAGCGGGGGGCGCTACAATGAGCAGTTCTTC. Translating it yields CACQSGGRYNEQFF. The chain combines TRBV30 with TRBJ2-1; TRBD2 matches 9 bases. The CDR3 extends over 14 amino acids. The trim removed 6 bases at V and 3 bases at J, leaving 6 bases unmatched. Germline V gene lookup returns CDR1 GTSNPN and CDR2 SVGIG (reference sequence).